The T cell receptor beta chain described here comes from a study of neurological immune-mediated disorders. Germline V gives CDR1 LGHNA, CDR2 YSLEER. V was clipped by 1 base and J by 4 bases; unmatched bases: 5. This CDR3 has 16 residues. One entry per CDR3 protein results from TCRdb running MiXCR on the 5' RACE reads. The sample holds 55,000 to 65,000 distinct CDR3 sequences; around 3.8% are singletons and the top ten take less than 2.5%. The sequence derives from a woman between 50 and 59 years old with multiple sclerosis. The sequencing sample was made of PBMCs. This chain connects TRBV4-3 to TRBJ2-1; TRBD2 matches at 9 bases. In DNA form, the CDR3 reads TGCGCCAGCAGCCAAGGGCGGGAGGGCCAGTACAATGAGCAGTTCTTC. Translated: CASSQGREGQYNEQFF.